The next 15 T cell receptor beta chains were all read from a single sample in a study of OX40 agonist ivuxolimab in advanced cancers. TCRdb's table, derived via immunoSEQ multiplex PCR, lists solely in-frame clones and lacks some. The table lists approximately 17,000 clones, 86% of them singletons. Sequencing used CD4+ or CD8+ T cells sorted from blood, obtained in a trial of the OX40 agonist ivuxolimab. The receptors here all came from an adult with an advanced solid tumor such as melanoma, head and neck, liver or kidney cancer.

The chain recombines TRBV5-1 with TRBJ2-5; 7 bases match TRBD1. The CDR3 totals 15 residues. Germline V CDR1 and CDR2: SGHRS, YFSETQ. V shed 4 bases and J 2 bases; nucleotides not matched to a gene: 8. CDR3 residues: CASSAGGRGQETQYF. As DNA, the CDR3 is TGCGCCAGCAGCGCCGGAGGCAGGGGGCAAGAGACCCAGTACTTC.

The J gene is TRBJ1-5, the V gene TRBV2; D is uncertain. Looked up from germline, CDR1 is SNHLY and CDR2 is FYNNEI. This CDR3 is built from 13 residues. With 5 bases removed from V and 7 bases from J, the gap between germline ends came to 12 bases. CDR3 coding DNA: TGTGCCAGCAGTCTTCGCCTAGGGCAGCCCCAGCATTTT. This gives the protein CASSLRLGQPQHF. The full variable domain, completed using reference TRBV2 and TRBJ1-5, is EPEVTQTPSHQVTQMGQEVILRCVPISNHLYFYWYRQILGQKVEFLVSFYNNEISEKSEIFDDQFSVERPDGSNFTLKIRSTKLEDSAMYFCASSLRLGQPQHFGDGTRLSIL.

This chain connects TRBV5-4 to TRBJ2-1; TRBD2 aligns across 11 bases. V lost 4 bases and J lost 6; bases outside the gene matches: 6. There are 15 residues in the CDR3. The V gene's germline CDR1 is SGHNT and CDR2 YYREEE (reference sequence). CDR3 in DNA: TGTGCCAGCAGCCGAATTAGCGGGGGGGCCAATGAGCAGTTCTTC. Translation gives CASSRISGGANEQFF.

The chain couples TRBV5-1 to TRBJ1-4, with D perhaps matching TRBD1 (5 bases). V lost 4 bases and J lost 5, with 15 bases in between. The CDR3 totals 15 residues. From germline, CDR1 is SGHRS and CDR2 YFSETQ. Written as DNA, the CDR3 is TGCGCCAGCAGCAGCGGGGGGACGGACAATGAAAAACTGTTTTTT. Translated: CASSSGGTDNEKLFF.

This clone was seen once. This sequence joins TRBV6-6 and TRBJ2-7; D possibly corresponds to TRBD1 (5 bases). V was pared by 7 bases and J by 3 bases, with 7 bases between. The CDR3 is 11 residues long. Germline CDR1 MNHNY, CDR2 SVGAGI (reference sequence). CDR3 sequence: CASTTGYEQYF. CDR3 nucleotides: TGTGCCAGCACCACAGGCTACGAGCAGTACTTC.

This rearrangement joins TRBV11-2 to TRBJ2-5; D not certain. V was trimmed by 5 bases and J by 7 bases, leaving 8 bases between them. This CDR3 contains 11 residues. Germline lookup yields CDR1 SGHAT and CDR2 FQNNGV. This chain's CDR3 is CASSGVGTQYF. The CDR3 DNA is TGTGCCAGCAGCGGGGTGGGGACCCAGTACTTC.

V usage is TRBV7-9 and J usage is TRBJ2-7; perhaps TRBD2 as D (6 bases). Trimming shortened V by 3 bases and J by 2 bases, and 11 bases separated the two germline ends. The germline gives CDR1 SEHNR, CDR2 FQNEAQ (reference sequence). There are 14 residues in the CDR3. This CDR3 reads CASSLRGGTYEQYF. For the CDR3, the DNA is TGTGCCAGCAGCTTGAGAGGCGGGACCTACGAGCAGTACTTC.

The chain employs TRBV18 and TRBJ2-3; 8 positions agree with TRBD2. J lost 3 bases, V lost 3 bases, and 8 bases had no gene match. This CDR3 is built from 16 residues. In germline, CDR1 is KGHSH, CDR2 LQKENI. The CDR3 reads CASSPMHGRVTDTQYF. In DNA, the CDR3 is TGTGCCAGCTCACCGATGCACGGGAGGGTGACAGATACGCAGTATTTT.

In nucleotides, the CDR3 is TGTGCCAGCAGTGATAGGGGGCATTCCTACAATGAGCAGTTCTTC. Encoded protein: CASSDRGHSYNEQFF. The chain combines TRBV2 with TRBJ2-1; 7 positions match TRBD1. Germline CDR1 SNHLY, CDR2 FYNNEI. The ends lost 3 bases at V and 1 base at J; junction bases unmatched: 3. The CDR3 has 15 residues.

A single count supports this clone. The rearrangement uses TRBV5-1 and TRBJ2-5; D may be TRBD2 (5 bases). The V and J ends lost 0 bases and 0 bases respectively, with 9 bases between them. Germline assignment: CDR1 SGHRS and CDR2 YFSETQ. There are 15 residues in the CDR3. CDR3 sequence: CASSLASPYQETQYF. In DNA form, the CDR3 reads TGCGCCAGCAGCTTGGCTAGCCCGTACCAAGAGACCCAGTACTTC. The complete variable domain, with remaining parts taken from reference TRBV5-1 and TRBJ2-5, reads KAGVTQTPRYLIKTRGQQVTLSCSPISGHRSVSWYQQTPGQGLQFLFEYFSETQRNKGNFPGRFSGRQFSNSRSEMNVSTLELGDSALYLCASSLASPYQETQYFGPGTRLLVL.

The genes are TRBV7-7 and TRBJ2-2; D remains unclear. V was trimmed by 1 base and J by 4 bases, leaving 7 bases between them. The CDR3 extends over 14 amino acids. Germline lookup yields CDR1 SSHAT and CDR2 FNYEAQ (reference sequence). The CDR3 DNA reads TGTGCCAGCAGCTTAGGGGGTTTCACCGGGGAGCTGTTTTTT. Translation: CASSLGGFTGELFF.

V usage is TRBV10-3 and J usage is TRBJ1-2, with D tentatively TRBD1 (5 bases). CDR1 is ENHRY and CDR2 is SYGVKD in the germline V gene. The CDR3 covers 13 residues. Trimming removed 2 bases from V and 2 bases from J, with 6 bases in between. This CDR3 is CAISEGGNYGYTF. As DNA, the CDR3 is TGTGCCATCAGTGAGGGGGGAAACTATGGCTACACCTTC.

DNA of the CDR3: TGTGCCAGCATCGCAGCCGGGACAAAAAACATTCAGTACTTC. Protein sequence: CASIAAGTKNIQYF. The gene calls are TRBV6-1 and TRBJ2-4; the D gene is possibly TRBD1 (6 bases). The CDR3 runs 14 residues. Germline-derived CDR1 and CDR2 are MNHNS and SASEGT. V was clipped by 7 bases and J by 4 bases, with 14 bases between them.

The chain carries TRBV28 and TRBJ1-2, with D hard to call. V lost 7 bases to trimming and J lost 8 bases, with 17 bases between them. The CDR3 spans 13 residues. Germline CDR1 reads MDHEN; CDR2 reads SYDVKM. CDR3 protein: CASTSPGGLGYTF. In DNA, the CDR3 is TGTGCCAGCACATCCCCCGGAGGCTTGGGCTACACCTTC.

This clone was counted between two and nine times. The CDR3 sequence: CASSLGHNSGNTIYF. The CDR3 region has the DNA TGTGCCAGCAGCCTCGGACACAACTCTGGAAACACCATATATTTT. The chain has TRBV5-6 and TRBJ1-3; D perhaps matches TRBD1 (5 bases). CDR1 is SGHDT and CDR2 is YYEEEE in the germline V gene. V was trimmed by 4 bases and J by 0 bases, leaving 11 bases between them. The CDR3 spans 15 residues.